These 29 T cell receptor beta chains were all obtained from the same sample, sequenced in a study of shared clonotypes between healthy human individuals. Here immunoSEQ multiplex PCR was the method, and the copy in TCRdb shows in-frame clones only, minus some. This sample yields 850,000 to 1,200,000 clones, of which 65% to 75% are seen a single time; roughly 1.5% belongs to the top ten. Sequencing used memory CD4+ T cells sorted from blood. As to subset: CD45RA-negative fraction. The receptor set was obtained from a young man in good health.

This clone was counted once. The chain has TRBV10-3 and TRBJ1-1; 9 bases line up with TRBD1. V shed 4 bases, J shed 1 base, and the junction held 4 bases outside the gene matches. The CDR3 loop spans 15 amino acids. Germline V gives CDR1 ENHRY, CDR2 SYGVKD. The CDR3 DNA follows: TGTGCCATCAGTGCTACAGGGGGCTGGAACACTGAAGCTTTCTTT. This translates into CAISATGGWNTEAFF.

The V and J genes are TRBV2 and TRBJ1-4; D remains ambiguous. The CDR3 is made up of 14 amino acids. CDR1 is SNHLY, CDR2 FYNNEI, per germline. The V and J ends lost 7 bases and 8 bases respectively, with 17 bases between them. The CDR3: CASIEGGTSEKLFF. As DNA, the CDR3 is TGTGCCAGCATCGAGGGAGGAACTAGCGAAAAACTGTTTTTT.

CDR3 nucleotides: TGTGCCAGCAGGCCTCGGACAGACCAAGAGACCCAGTACTTC. Amino acids: CASRPRTDQETQYF. The chain uses TRBV6-5 and TRBJ2-5; the D gene is possibly TRBD1 (6 bases). Germline CDR1 and CDR2: MNHEY and SVGAGI. CDR3 length equals 14 residues. Trimming took off 6 bases at V and 0 bases at J, with 11 bases between the two ends.

A word on this clone: Distinct nucleotide sequences in the sample also encode this CDR3. The genes are TRBV18 and TRBJ1-2; 8 bases are shared with TRBD1. The ends lost 3 bases at V and 4 bases at J; junction bases unmatched: 4. Germline values: CDR1 KGHSH, CDR2 LQKENI. The CDR3 runs to 14 residues. This CDR3 reads CASSPGQGSYGYTF. The CDR3 DNA is TGTGCCAGCTCACCTGGACAGGGAAGCTATGGCTACACCTTC.

DNA of the CDR3: TGTGCCAGCAGCTTAACTGGCGGGAGGGCCGCAGATACGCAGTATTTT. Translating it yields CASSLTGGRAADTQYF. The chain uses TRBV11-2 and TRBJ2-3; 9 positions agree with TRBD2. The CDR3 has 16 amino acids. Germline assignment: CDR1 SGHAT and CDR2 FQNNGV. The ends lost 2 bases at V and 4 bases at J; junction bases unmatched: 7.

The genes are TRBV19 and TRBJ1-4, with TRBD1 as a possible D gene (6 bases). The CDR3 covers 14 residues. Trimming removed 5 bases at V and 4 bases at J, with 11 bases between. CDR1 and CDR2 (germline): LNHDA, SQIVND (reference sequence). The CDR3 DNA sequence: TGTGCCAGTAGTCTTCAGGGGATTAATGAAAAACTGTTTTTT. It codes for CASSLQGINEKLFF.

The V gene is TRBV10-3, the J gene TRBJ1-2; D unresolved. CDR1 and CDR2 (germline): ENHRY, SYGVKD. V lost 7 bases and J lost 6, with 21 bases in between. The CDR3 contains 15 residues. CDR3 protein: CAITGAAPIPDGYTF. The CDR3, as DNA: TGTGCCATCACGGGAGCGGCTCCAATTCCGGATGGCTACACCTTC.

The chain employs TRBV27 and TRBJ2-3; 10 nucleotides agree with TRBD2. Per germline, CDR1 MNHEY and CDR2 SMNVEV (reference sequence). The junction had 9 bases not matched to a gene; V was cut back by 5 bases and J by 4 bases. This CDR3 has 16 residues. CDR3 residues: CASSPRRAGGPDTQYF. The CDR3 DNA sequence: TGTGCCAGCAGTCCACGAAGAGCGGGAGGGCCAGATACGCAGTATTTT.

The chain combines TRBV6-5 with TRBJ2-7; 7 nucleotides align to TRBD2. V shed 5 bases, J shed 2 bases, and the junction held 6 bases outside the gene matches. This CDR3 has 14 amino acids. Looked up from germline, CDR1 is MNHEY and CDR2 is SVGAGI. The CDR3 DNA sequence: TGTGCCAGCAGTCCCTACGGGACTACCTACGAGCAGTACTTC. Translating gives CASSPYGTTYEQYF.

This clone appeared a few times. The V call is TRBV10-3, the J call TRBJ2-3, with D possibly TRBD1 on 6 matching bases. The CDR3 sequence is 14 residues long. Between the trimmed V and J ends, which lost 7 bases and 3 bases, there was a span of 14 bases. The V gene's germline CDR1 is ENHRY and CDR2 SYGVKD. This CDR3 is CAITNRDRTDTQYF. For the CDR3, the DNA is TGTGCCATCACCAACAGGGATAGGACAGATACGCAGTATTTT.

The V call is TRBV9, the J call TRBJ2-1; 11 nucleotides align to TRBD2. From germline, CDR1 is SGDLS and CDR2 YYNGEE. The junction had 13 bases not matched to a gene; V was cut back by 4 bases and J by 7 bases. The CDR3 is 17 amino acids. In nucleotides, the CDR3 is TGTGCCAGCAGCACGGACATAGCGGGAGGGACTCGGAATGAGCAGTTCTTC. Residues: CASSTDIAGGTRNEQFF. The whole variable domain, remainder taken from reference TRBV9 and TRBJ2-1, is DSGVTQTPKHLITATGQRVTLRCSPRSGDLSVYWYQQSLDQGLQFLIQYYNGEERAKGNILERFSAQQFPDLHSELNLSSLELGDSALYFCASSTDIAGGTRNEQFFGPGTRLTVL.

The chain joins TRBV7-9 to TRBJ1-3; tentatively, D is TRBD1 (6 bases). The CDR3 length is 15 residues. In germline, CDR1 is SEHNR, CDR2 FQNEAQ (reference sequence). With 7 bases removed from V and 2 bases from J, the gap between germline ends came to 15 bases. The CDR3, as DNA: TGTGCCAGCAACGGGGGCAGCCTCCCTGGAAACACCATATATTTT. Amino acid sequence: CASNGGSLPGNTIYF.

The rearrangement uses TRBV30 and TRBJ2-3, with 11 bases that match TRBD1. V dropped 5 bases and J dropped 2; count of bases not matched to a gene: 6. Germline assignment: CDR1 GTSNPN and CDR2 SVGIG (reference sequence). The CDR3 sequence is 15 residues long. The CDR3 spells CAWGPGQGDTDTQYF. In DNA, the CDR3 is TGTGCCTGGGGGCCGGGACAGGGGGACACAGATACGCAGTATTTT.

The chain employs TRBV18 and TRBJ1-1; D is perhaps TRBD1 (5 bases). V was cut by 3 bases and J by 4 bases, with 15 bases left in between. CDR1 is KGHSH, CDR2 LQKENI, per germline. The CDR3 totals 15 residues. CDR3 nucleotides: TGTGCCAGCTCACCGCCCGCGACAGTTGTCACTGAAGCTTTCTTT. Translation: CASSPPATVVTEAFF.

V gene TRBV4-3 combines with J gene TRBJ1-4; D may be TRBD1 (5 bases). Trimming removed 2 bases from V and 3 bases from J, with 10 bases in between. Germline-derived CDR1 and CDR2 are LGHNA and YSLEER. This CDR3 spans 15 amino acids. DNA of the CDR3: TGCGCCAGCAGCCAACAGGGCCTGTCTAATGAAAAACTGTTTTTT. Translated: CASSQQGLSNEKLFF.

This rearrangement joins TRBV6-1 to TRBJ2-2; D remains unclear. The CDR3 is 13 residues long. CDR1 is MNHNS and CDR2 is SASEGT in the germline V gene. V was shortened by 5 bases and J by 6 bases, with 10 bases between the two germline ends. Here the CDR3 DNA reads TGTGCCAGCAGTTTATGGGTATCCGGGGAGCTGTTTTTT. Translation gives CASSLWVSGELFF.

The rearrangement joins TRBV7-2 to TRBJ2-7; D is unclear. From germline, CDR1 is SGHTA and CDR2 FQGNSA. Trimming pared 3 bases from V and 0 bases from J, leaving 9 bases between. The CDR3 contains 14 residues. As DNA, the CDR3 is TGTGCCAGCAGCTTTTCGGCGAGCTCCTACGAGCAGTACTTC. It encodes CASSFSASSYEQYF.

This chain uses TRBV5-1 with TRBJ1-2; D unresolved. Per germline, CDR1 SGHRS and CDR2 YFSETQ. The CDR3 totals 15 residues. V was pared by 0 bases and J by 5 bases, with 14 bases between. CDR3: CASSLDRVGIYGYTF. CDR3 sequence (DNA): TGCGCCAGCAGCTTGGATCGGGTCGGAATTTATGGCTACACCTTC.

The rearrangement uses TRBV7-2 and TRBJ2-7; TRBD2 aligns across 13 bases. Trimming took 8 bases from V and 5 from J; bases not matched to a gene: 9. Germline assignment: CDR1 SGHTA and CDR2 FQGNSA. The CDR3 has 15 amino acids. The CDR3 loop is CASSIGGLAGDEQYF. The CDR3 DNA follows: TGTGCCAGCTCTATCGGTGGACTAGCGGGGGACGAGCAGTACTTC.

The J gene is TRBJ2-2, the V gene TRBV2; D ambiguous. Germline V lookup: CDR1 SNHLY, CDR2 FYNNEI. There are 14 residues in the CDR3. The V end lost 4 bases, the J end lost 1 base, and 7 bases lay between the germline ends. The CDR3 bases are TGTGCCAGCAGTGTCTATCTGAACACCGGGGAGCTGTTTTTT. This codes for CASSVYLNTGELFF.

The gene calls are TRBV20-1 and TRBJ2-7, with a tentative D call TRBD1 (6 bases). Trimming pared 3 bases from V and 5 bases from J, leaving 8 bases between. The length of the CDR3 is 11 residues. CDR1 is DFQATT and CDR2 is SNEGSKA in the germline V gene (reference sequence). CDR3 DNA sequence: TGCAGTGCTAGCGGACAGAACGAGCAGTACTTC. This gives the protein CSASGQNEQYF.

V and J are TRBV20-1 and TRBJ1-1; D uncertain. Trimming left V 5 bases short and J 4 bases short, with 5 bases between. The CDR3 length is 10 residues. Germline CDR1 reads DFQATT; CDR2 reads SNEGSKA (reference sequence). CDR3 sequence: CSARPTEAFF. The DNA for the CDR3 is TGCAGTGCTCGACCCACTGAAGCTTTCTTT.

This chain connects TRBV10-3 to TRBJ2-1, with 7 bases lining up with TRBD1. The ends lost 4 bases at V and 4 bases at J; junction bases unmatched: 4. The CDR3 has 14 residues. Germline CDR1 reads ENHRY; CDR2 reads SYGVKD. CDR3 coding DNA: TGTGCCATCAGTGGGACAGGTCCTTACAATGAGCAGTTCTTC. Protein: CAISGTGPYNEQFF.

This clone was counted only a few times. The CDR3 here is CAWSVAGGSQPQHF. Written as DNA, the CDR3 is TGTGCCTGGAGTGTAGCAGGGGGTAGTCAGCCCCAGCATTTT. This chain joins TRBV30 and TRBJ1-5, with 7 nucleotides matching TRBD1. The V gene's germline CDR1 is GTSNPN and CDR2 SVGIG (reference sequence). The CDR3 loop spans 14 amino acids. V shed 0 bases and J 6 bases; nucleotides not matched to a gene: 5.

The chain uses TRBV30 and TRBJ2-2, with D uncertain. Looked up from germline, CDR1 is GTSNPN and CDR2 is SVGIG (reference sequence). Between the trimmed V and J ends, which lost 3 bases and 1 base, there was a span of 15 bases. The CDR3 length is 16 residues. Here the CDR3 reads CAWSLSTARNTGELFF. Here the CDR3 DNA reads TGTGCCTGGAGCCTATCTACGGCCCGGAACACCGGGGAGCTGTTTTTT.

In the case of this clone: The sample has other DNA sequences that encode this CDR3 too. This chain connects TRBV6-5 to TRBJ1-5; no reliable D call. This CDR3 has 10 residues. From germline, CDR1 is MNHEY and CDR2 SVGAGI. V lost 9 bases to trimming and J lost 2 bases, with 2 bases between them. The DNA for the CDR3 is TGTGCCAGTGGCAATCAGCCCCAGCATTTT. This encodes CASGNQPQHF.

This chain connects TRBV6-1 to TRBJ2-3; 7 positions match TRBD2. Germline V gene lookup returns CDR1 MNHNS and CDR2 SASEGT. Unmatched junction bases numbered 9, after V lost 7 bases and J lost 2 bases. This CDR3 comprises 15 residues. Here the CDR3 DNA reads TGTGCCAGCAAAGGGCGGGAGTTACTCACAGATACGCAGTATTTT. Translated, it gives CASKGRELLTDTQYF.

CDR3 sequence (DNA): TGTGCCAGCTCACCAACGCTAGCGGGAACGTACGAGCAGTACTTC. It is translated as CASSPTLAGTYEQYF. This chain uses TRBV18 with TRBJ2-7; 9 bases are shared with TRBD2. CDR1 KGHSH and CDR2 LQKENI come from the germline V gene. Trimming removed 2 bases from V and 4 bases from J; junction bases left unmatched: 6. The CDR3 contains 15 residues. Filled out from reference TRBV18 and TRBJ2-7, the complete variable domain reads NAGVMQNPRHLVRRRGQEARLRCSPMKGHSHVYWYRQLPEEGLKFMVYLQKENIIDESGMPKERFSAEFPKEGPSILRIQQVVRGDSAAYFCASSPTLAGTYEQYFGPGTRLTVT.

The genes are TRBV7-8 and TRBJ1-2; D uncertain. V shed 2 bases and J shed 0 bases, with 22 bases lying between them. CDR1 is SGHVS and CDR2 is FQNEAQ in the germline V gene. The CDR3 runs 19 residues. The CDR3 nucleotides are TGTGCCAGCAGCTTATCGTCGGCTTACGGAGTAGTCGCTAACTATGGCTACACCTTC. Encoded protein: CASSLSSAYGVVANYGYTF.